This record looks at one T cell receptor (beta chain) sequence and its context. This record belongs to a study of PD-1 blockade in classical Hodgkin lymphoma. Every patient experienced relapse after autologous stem cell transplantation, and brentuximab vedotin exposure varied. Only in-frame clones appear in the TCRdb table, and some are missing; sequencing was by immunoSEQ multiplex PCR. The sample has some 60,000 clones, around 90% seen once. The sequence derives from a human donor with classical Hodgkin lymphoma. The sample was peripheral blood mononuclear cells (PBMCs), taken at baseline.

This chain's CDR3 is CASRPDRVYSYEQYF. For the CDR3, the DNA is TGTGCCAGCAGACCCGACAGGGTCTACTCCTACGAGCAGTACTTC. The rearrangement links TRBV28 to TRBJ2-7; 7 bases line up with TRBD1. Germline V gene sequence: CDR1 MDHEN, CDR2 SYDVKM. V shed 6 bases and J 0 bases; nucleotides not matched to a gene: 8. The CDR3 consists of 15 residues.